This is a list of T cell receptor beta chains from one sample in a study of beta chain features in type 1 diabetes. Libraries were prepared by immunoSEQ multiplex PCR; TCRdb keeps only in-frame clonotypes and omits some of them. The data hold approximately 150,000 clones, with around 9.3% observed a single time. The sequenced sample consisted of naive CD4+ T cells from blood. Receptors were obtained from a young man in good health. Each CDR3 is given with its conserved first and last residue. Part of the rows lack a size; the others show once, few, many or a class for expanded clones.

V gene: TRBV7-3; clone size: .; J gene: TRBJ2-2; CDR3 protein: CASSLRGGDTGELFF
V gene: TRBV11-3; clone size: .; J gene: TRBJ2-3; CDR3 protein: CASSPRGGWDTQYF
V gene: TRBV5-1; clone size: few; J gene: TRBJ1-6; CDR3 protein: CASSLDRSSYNSPLHF
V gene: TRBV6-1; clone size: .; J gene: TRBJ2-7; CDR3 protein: CASSAVAGGHLREQYF
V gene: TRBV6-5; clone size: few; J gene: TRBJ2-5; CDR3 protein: CASSDKGVQETQYF
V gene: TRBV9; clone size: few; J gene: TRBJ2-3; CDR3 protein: CASSANLAGGPAQYF
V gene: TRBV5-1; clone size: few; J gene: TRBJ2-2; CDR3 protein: CASSLVASGAGELFF
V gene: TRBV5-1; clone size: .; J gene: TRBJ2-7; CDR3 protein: CASSLGTFYEQYF
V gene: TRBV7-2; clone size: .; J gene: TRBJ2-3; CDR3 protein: CASSILRRGDTQYF
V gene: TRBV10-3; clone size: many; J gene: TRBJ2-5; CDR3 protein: CAISGTGGAETQYF
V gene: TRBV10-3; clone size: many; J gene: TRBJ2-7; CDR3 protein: CAITGQSHYEQYF
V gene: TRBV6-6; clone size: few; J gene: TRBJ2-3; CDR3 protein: CASSTTGGSGTDTQYF
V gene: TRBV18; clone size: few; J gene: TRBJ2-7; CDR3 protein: CASSPPARTYEQYF
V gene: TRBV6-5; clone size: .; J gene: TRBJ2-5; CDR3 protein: CASSYSTGKQYF
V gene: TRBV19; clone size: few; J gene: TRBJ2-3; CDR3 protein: CASSRDYPSTDTQYF
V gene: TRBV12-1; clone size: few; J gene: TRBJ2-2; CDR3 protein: CASSFRGARFAGELFF
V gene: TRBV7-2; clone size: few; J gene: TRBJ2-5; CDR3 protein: CASSLLTGQETQYF
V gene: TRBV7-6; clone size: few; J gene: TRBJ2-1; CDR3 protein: CASSSTQGDNEQFF
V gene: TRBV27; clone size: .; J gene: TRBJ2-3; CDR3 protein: CASRVLAGMTDTQYF
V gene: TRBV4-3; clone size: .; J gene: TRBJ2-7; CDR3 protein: CASSPGTVYEQYF
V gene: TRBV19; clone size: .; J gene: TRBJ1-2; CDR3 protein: CASSNAGQGYGYTF
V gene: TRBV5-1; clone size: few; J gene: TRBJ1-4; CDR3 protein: CASSFGTGNEKLFF
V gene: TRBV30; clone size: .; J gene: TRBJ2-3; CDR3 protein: CAWSVRDRGTDTQYF
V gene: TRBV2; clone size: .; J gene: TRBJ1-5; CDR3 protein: CASSEQGSNQPQHF
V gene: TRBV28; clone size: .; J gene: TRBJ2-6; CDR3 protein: CASSLILSSGANVLTF
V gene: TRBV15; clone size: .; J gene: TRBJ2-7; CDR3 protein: CATSRDIGQRFEQYF
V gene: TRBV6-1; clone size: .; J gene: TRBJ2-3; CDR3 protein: CASSEAGTDTQYF
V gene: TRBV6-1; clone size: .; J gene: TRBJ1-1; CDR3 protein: CASSTTDPTEAFF
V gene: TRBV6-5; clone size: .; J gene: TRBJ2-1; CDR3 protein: CASIPGGGGHEQFF
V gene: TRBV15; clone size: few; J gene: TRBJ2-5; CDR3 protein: CATSRDGVAGTYQETQYF
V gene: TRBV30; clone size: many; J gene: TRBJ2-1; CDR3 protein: CAWKQGAWDEQFF